The 20 T cell receptor beta chains below were found in one sample sequenced in a study of type 1 and type 2 diabetes patients. Genomic DNA was the PCR template. The TCR beta CDR3 region was amplified using 30 forward and 13 reverse primers. From the multiplex PCR reads, TCRdb called clonotypes with MiXCR, one entry per CDR3 protein. The sample records some 250,000 distinct CDR3 sequences, 47% being singletons. Material: peripheral blood mononuclear cells (PBMCs). These receptors came from a young man with type 2 diabetes.

This clonotype was seen only a few times. The genes are TRBV27 and TRBJ1-1, with TRBD1 matching over 7 bases. Trimming removed 6 bases from V and 4 bases from J; junction bases left unmatched: 8. CDR1 and CDR2 (germline): MNHEY, SMNVEV (reference sequence). CDR3 size: 14 residues. CDR3 sequence (DNA): TGTGCCAGCAGCCACAGGGGCCGAGGCACTGAAGCTTTCTTT. Its protein is CASSHRGRGTEAFF.

This chain links TRBV6-7 with TRBJ1-2; unclear D gene. TRBV6-7 is an ORF; its function is uncertain. This CDR3 has 12 amino acids. Deletions cut 2 bases from V and 6 bases from J, with 7 bases between. CDR3 sequence reads: CASSYRPHGYTF. CDR3 nucleotides: TGTGCCAGCAGTTACCGACCTCATGGCTACACCTTC.

V gene TRBV6-5 combines with J gene TRBJ1-1, with unresolved D. In germline, CDR1 is MNHEY, CDR2 SVGAGI. The CDR3 is made up of 16 amino acids. Trimming cost V 5 bases and J 0 bases, with 16 bases left between them. This chain's CDR3 is CASSRNRRNMNTEAFF. As DNA, the CDR3 is TGTGCCAGCAGTAGAAACAGACGGAATATGAACACTGAAGCTTTCTTT.

This clonotype has only a few counts. This sequence joins TRBV20-1 and TRBJ2-3; D unresolved. Germline loops: CDR1 DFQATT, CDR2 SNEGSKA (reference sequence). The CDR3 covers 13 residues. V was cut by 5 bases and J by 4 bases, with 13 bases left in between. This CDR3 reads CSAPALTADTQYF. The CDR3 region has the DNA TGCAGTGCTCCCGCCCTAACGGCAGATACGCAGTATTTT.

The rearrangement uses TRBV7-2 and TRBJ1-6, with D uncertain. CDR1 is SGHTA and CDR2 is FQGNSA in the germline V gene. This CDR3 comprises 16 residues. Trimming stripped 5 bases from V and 5 bases from J, with 16 bases between. DNA of the CDR3: TGTGCCAGCAGCCTAAGGGTAGTCGGGGATAATTCACCCCTCCACTTT. As protein: CASSLRVVGDNSPLHF.

Turning to this clonotype: A junction end diverges from the germline sequence, so it may reflect a read error. The chain has TRBV5-1 and TRBJ2-2; D not certain. Germline CDR1 SGHRS, CDR2 YFSETQ. CDR3 length equals 12 residues. The CDR3 sequence is CVSSYREGELFF. For the CDR3, the DNA is TGTGTCAGCAGTTACCGAGAAGGGGAGCTGTTTTTT.

Remarks on this clonotype: Relative to the germline gene, one junction end is altered; a read error may explain this. The chain joins TRBV19 to TRBJ1-4, with unresolved D. Per germline, CDR1 LNHDA and CDR2 SQIVND (reference sequence). This CDR3 contains 14 residues. The DNA of the CDR3 is TGTGCCAGTAGTGCCCAAGGACTGTATGAGAAACTGTTTTTT. Its translation: CASSAQGLYEKLFF.

This chain joins TRBV19 and TRBJ1-3, with D possibly matching TRBD1 (5 bases). Germline assignment: CDR1 LNHDA and CDR2 SQIVND (reference sequence). Trimming pared 6 bases from V and 2 bases from J, leaving 11 bases between. The CDR3 covers 14 residues. CDR3 nucleotides: TGTGCCAGTAGCCTGGGGGGTACTGGAAACACCATATATTTT. It codes for CASSLGGTGNTIYF.

The chain recombines TRBV19 with TRBJ2-3, with a tentative D call TRBD2 (6 bases). This CDR3 has 16 amino acids. Germline V lookup: CDR1 LNHDA, CDR2 SQIVND (reference sequence). Trimming pared 9 bases from V and 2 bases from J, leaving 21 bases between. This CDR3 reads CASSLGRDFITDTQYF. The CDR3 bases are TGTGCCAGCAGCTTGGGCCGGGACTTTATCACAGATACGCAGTATTTT.

The table lists this clonotype with a few counts. The chain carries TRBV29-1 and TRBJ1-1, with TRBD1 matching 8 bases. The CDR3 is 14 amino acids. Germline-derived CDR1 and CDR2 are SQVTM and ANQGSEA. Trimming removed 4 bases from V and 4 bases from J; junction bases left unmatched: 8. The CDR3: CSVVSVTGVTEAFF. The DNA of the CDR3 is TGCAGCGTTGTCTCAGTGACAGGGGTCACTGAAGCTTTCTTT.

This clonotype was recorded at least ten times. V usage is TRBV2 and J usage is TRBJ1-1; TRBD1 might be the D (5 bases). Trimming cost V 7 bases and J 4 bases, with 10 bases left between them. CDR1 and CDR2 (germline): SNHLY, FYNNEI. The CDR3 covers 12 residues. CDR3 coding DNA: TGTGCCAGCACCAGGGAAGGCACTGAAGCTTTCTTT. It specifies CASTREGTEAFF.

This CDR3 reads CASRPQGGLNYGYTF. DNA of the CDR3: TGTGCCAGCAGACCCCAGGGGGGACTTAACTATGGCTACACCTTC. V is TRBV28 and J is TRBJ1-2; 7 nucleotides match TRBD1. V was pared by 6 bases and J by 1 base, with 8 bases of the junction left unmatched. The CDR3 spans 15 residues. Germline CDR1 MDHEN, CDR2 SYDVKM.

CDR3 protein: CSTRRGPTTNTGELFF. The DNA of the CDR3 is TGCAGTACACGCAGGGGTCCCACGACTAACACCGGGGAGCTGTTTTTT. The rearrangement joins TRBV20-1 to TRBJ2-2, with D perhaps matching TRBD1 (6 bases). The V end lost 8 bases, the J end lost 2 bases, and 21 bases lay between the germline ends. CDR1 and CDR2 from the germline V gene are DFQATT and SNEGSKA (reference sequence). The CDR3 consists of 16 residues.

The chain employs TRBV24-1 and TRBJ2-2; 7 positions agree with TRBD2. V dropped 4 bases and J dropped 8; count of bases not matched to a gene: 9. The germline V gene has CDR1 KGHDR and CDR2 SFDVKD. The CDR3 extends over 15 amino acids. The CDR3 region has the DNA TGTGCCACCAGTGACCGGACTAGTCATTCGGGGGAGCTGTTTTTT. Its translation is CATSDRTSHSGELFF.

This chain joins TRBV28 and TRBJ2-7, with D possibly being TRBD2 (6 bases). V lost 7 bases, J lost 7 bases, and 23 bases lay in between. CDR3 length: 15 amino acids. Germline lookup yields CDR1 MDHEN and CDR2 SYDVKM. The CDR3 reads CASMEALKLGREQYF. The CDR3 DNA follows: TGTGCCAGCATGGAGGCCCTCAAACTGGGGAGGGAGCAGTACTTC.

The chain uses TRBV5-1 and TRBJ2-7, with 8 bases fitting TRBD2. Germline CDR1 reads SGHRS; CDR2 reads YFSETQ. V gave up 3 bases and J gave up 0 bases; unmatched junction bases: 5. The CDR3 spans 15 residues. In DNA form, the CDR3 reads TGCGCCAGCAGCTCCGGGCTAGCGGGCTCCTACGAGCAGTACTTC. Translating it yields CASSSGLAGSYEQYF. The full variable domain, in which reference TRBV5-1 and TRBJ2-7 provide the parts outside the CDR3, is KAGVTQTPRYLIKTRGQQVTLSCSPISGHRSVSWYQQTPGQGLQFLFEYFSETQRNKGNFPGRFSGRQFSNSRSEMNVSTLELGDSALYLCASSSGLAGSYEQYFGPGTRLTVT.

This chain connects TRBV12-3 or TRBV12-4 to TRBJ2-1, with a possible D match to TRBD2 (6 bases). V lost 6 bases and J 3 bases, leaving 15 bases between the germline ends. The CDR3 covers 15 residues. The CDR3 nucleotides are TGTGCCAGCAGCTTCGAAGACGGGGGCTACAATGAGCAGTTCTTC. Its protein product is CASSFEDGGYNEQFF.

This clonotype has ten or more counts. The genes are TRBV10-3 and TRBJ1-6, with 10 bases lining up with TRBD1. Losses at the gene ends were 6 bases for V and 8 bases for J; bases not matched to a gene: 4. The V gene's germline CDR1 is ENHRY and CDR2 SYGVKD. The CDR3 runs to 14 residues. CDR3 bases: TGTGCCATCAGGGGACAGGGGTCTCATTCACCCCTCCACTTT. This translates into CAIRGQGSHSPLHF.

This clonotype was detected only once. The V and J genes are TRBV20-1 and TRBJ1-4; D is possibly TRBD1 (5 bases). The CDR3 runs 13 residues. The V and J ends lost 6 bases and 7 bases respectively, with 15 bases between them. CDR1 and CDR2 from the germline V gene are DFQATT and SNEGSKA (reference sequence). DNA for the CDR3: TGCAGTGCGCAAGGGGAGGGTGGTGAAAAACTGTTTTTT. As protein: CSAQGEGGEKLFF.

The J gene is TRBJ1-2, the V gene TRBV10-3, with D perhaps TRBD1 (5 bases). The V end lost 3 bases, the J end lost 4 bases, and 12 bases lay between the germline ends. Germline V gene sequence: CDR1 ENHRY, CDR2 SYGVKD. This CDR3 spans 14 amino acids. The CDR3 DNA reads as TGTGCCATCAGTGACTCAGGGTCCAGCTATGGCTACACCTTC. Protein: CAISDSGSSYGYTF.